This T cell receptor (beta chain) was captured in a study of control samples from healthy donors and cancer patients. Here immunoSEQ multiplex PCR was the method, and the copy in TCRdb shows in-frame clones only, minus some. This sample has 80,000 or so clones; approximately 92% occur once, and the top ten carry 5.8%. CDR3 size: 15 residues. Germline assignment: CDR1 SGHNT and CDR2 YYREEE (reference sequence). V shed 3 bases and J 9 bases; nucleotides not matched to a gene: 12. This chain uses TRBV5-4 with TRBJ2-1; TRBD2 aligns across 7 bases. This receptor was taken from a woman aged 55-70 years in good health. Source material: blood. In nucleotides, the CDR3 is TGTGCCAGCAGCTCCCTGGGGTTAGCGGGCGCTGAGCAGTTCTTC. Its translation is CASSSLGLAGAEQFF.